This T cell receptor (beta chain) is from a study of T-cell memory formation after mild COVID-19. Study details: The study found TCR clusters largely donor specific.

The study's findings and limits: Second-wave clones reaching peak frequency on day 37 lacked confirmed SARS-CoV-2 specificity.

TCR alpha and TCR beta cDNA libraries carrying sample barcodes and UMIs came from 5'RACE with constant-segment primers. Each CDR3 protein gets one entry after TCRdb re-called the 5' RACE reads with MiXCR. The repertoire has roughly 140,000 distinct CDR3 sequences, 11% to 15% of them found once; the top ten carry 25% to 30%. On this clonotype itself: The antigen is unknown.

This receptor was obtained from an adult woman who had mild COVID-19 (a few samples of this study predate the infection). Cell type and time point are not known. Sample: PBMCs or a T cell subset sorted from them (not recorded which).

The CDR3 bases are TGTGCCAGCAGCCAAGATAAAACAGGCGAGACCTACAATGAGCAGTTCTTC. It translates to CASSQDKTGETYNEQFF. The J gene is TRBJ2-1, the V gene TRBV3-1, with D perhaps TRBD1 (5 bases). The CDR3 is 17 amino acids. Germline-derived CDR1 and CDR2 are LGHDT and YNNKEL (reference sequence). Trimming took off 0 bases at V and 2 bases at J, with 14 bases between the two ends.